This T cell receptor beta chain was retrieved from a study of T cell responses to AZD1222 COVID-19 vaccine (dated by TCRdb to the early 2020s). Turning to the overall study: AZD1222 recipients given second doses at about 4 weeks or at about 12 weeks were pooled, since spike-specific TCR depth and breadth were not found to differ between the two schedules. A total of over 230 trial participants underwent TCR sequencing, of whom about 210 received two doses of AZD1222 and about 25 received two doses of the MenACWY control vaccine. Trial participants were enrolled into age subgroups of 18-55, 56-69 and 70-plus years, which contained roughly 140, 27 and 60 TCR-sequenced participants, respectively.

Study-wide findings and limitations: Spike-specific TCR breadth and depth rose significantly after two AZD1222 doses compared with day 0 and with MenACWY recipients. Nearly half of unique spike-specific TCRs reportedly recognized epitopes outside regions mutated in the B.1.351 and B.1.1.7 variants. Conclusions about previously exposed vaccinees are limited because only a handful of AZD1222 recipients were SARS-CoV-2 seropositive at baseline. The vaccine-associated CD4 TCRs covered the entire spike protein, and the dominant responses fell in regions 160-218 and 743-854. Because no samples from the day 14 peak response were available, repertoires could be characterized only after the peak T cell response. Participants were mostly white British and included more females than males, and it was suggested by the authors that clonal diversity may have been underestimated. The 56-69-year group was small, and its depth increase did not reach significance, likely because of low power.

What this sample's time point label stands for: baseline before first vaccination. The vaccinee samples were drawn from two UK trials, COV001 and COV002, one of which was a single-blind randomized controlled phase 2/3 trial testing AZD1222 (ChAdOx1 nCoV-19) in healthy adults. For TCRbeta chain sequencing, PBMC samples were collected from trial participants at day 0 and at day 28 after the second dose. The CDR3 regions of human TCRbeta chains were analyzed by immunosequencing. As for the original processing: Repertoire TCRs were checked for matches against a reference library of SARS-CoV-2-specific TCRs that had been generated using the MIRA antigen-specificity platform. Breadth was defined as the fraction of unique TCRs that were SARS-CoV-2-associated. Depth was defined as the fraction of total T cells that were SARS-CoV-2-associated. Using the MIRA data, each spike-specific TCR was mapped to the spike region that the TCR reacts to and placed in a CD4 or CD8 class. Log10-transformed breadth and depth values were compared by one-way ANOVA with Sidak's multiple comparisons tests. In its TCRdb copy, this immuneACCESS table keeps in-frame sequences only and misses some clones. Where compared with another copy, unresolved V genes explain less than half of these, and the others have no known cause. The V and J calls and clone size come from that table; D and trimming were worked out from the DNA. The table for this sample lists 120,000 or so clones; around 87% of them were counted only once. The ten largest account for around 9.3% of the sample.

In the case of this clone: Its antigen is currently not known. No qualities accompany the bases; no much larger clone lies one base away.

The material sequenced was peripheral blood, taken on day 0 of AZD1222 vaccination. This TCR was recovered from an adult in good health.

The CDR3 protein: CASSPLFQGADGTEAFF. The base sequence is TGCGCCAGCAGCCCCCTTTTTCAGGGGGCCGATGGCACTGAAGCTTTCTTT. This receptor chain uses TRBV5-1 and TRBJ1-1, and TRBD1 matches 8 of the central bases. Including the terminal cysteine and phenylalanine, the CDR3 comprises 17 residues. Only the CDR3 DNA stays, 51 bases, in frame from base 1. V trim: 4 bases; J trim: 4 bases; unmatched bases: 15. The CDR1 and CDR2 encoded by the germline V gene are SGHRS and YFSETQ.